Shown below are 22 T cell receptor beta chains from a single sample sequenced in a study of regulatory and conventional T cells in breast cancer. TCRdb reprocessed the PCR reads via MiXCR and lists one record per CDR3 protein. The table includes 9,500 to 11,000 distinct CDR3 sequences, roughly 36% detected once. Material for sequencing was conventional T cells from blood. These receptors were obtained from a male donor in good health.

The gene calls are TRBV7-9 and TRBJ2-3; weak D call: TRBD2 (5 bases). The germline gives CDR1 SEHNR, CDR2 FQNEAQ (reference sequence). V was clipped by 3 bases and J by 3 bases, with 13 bases between them. CDR3 length equals 15 residues. The CDR3 is CASSFSSGSTDTQYF. In nucleotides, the CDR3 is TGTGCCAGCAGCTTCTCTTCGGGGAGTACAGATACGCAGTATTTT.

A note on this clonotype: With a much larger clone just one base away, this may be a read error. The chain combines TRBV10-3 with TRBJ2-1; 11 bases map to TRBD1. CDR3 length: 15 amino acids. From germline, CDR1 is ENHRY and CDR2 SYGVKD. CDR3: CAISEGQGAYNEQLF. Written as DNA, the CDR3 is TGTGCCATCAGTGAAGGACAGGGGGCCTACAATGAGCAGCTCTTC.

The chain links TRBV20-1 to TRBJ2-7; D is perhaps TRBD1 (5 bases). The CDR3 extends over 14 amino acids. CDR1 DFQATT and CDR2 SNEGSKA come from the germline V gene (reference sequence). Trimming took off 5 bases at V and 5 bases at J, with 19 bases between the two ends. The CDR3, as DNA: TGCAGTGCTCCGATAGGGGCGCGTGCCCACGAGCAGTACTTC. This encodes CSAPIGARAHEQYF.

This sequence joins TRBV5-1 and TRBJ2-3, with 9 bases identical to TRBD2. Germline V gene sequence: CDR1 SGHRS, CDR2 YFSETQ. The CDR3 has 16 amino acids. Germline trimming cut 1 base from V and 6 bases from J; bases unmatched to any gene: 9. CDR3 DNA: TGCGCCAGCAGCTTGCAGGCGGGGGGGCGGGCGGATACGCAGTATTTT. It is translated as CASSLQAGGRADTQYF. Full variable domain (remainder filled in from reference TRBV5-1 and TRBJ2-3): KAGVTQTPRYLIKTRGQQVTLSCSPISGHRSVSWYQQTPGQGLQFLFEYFSETQRNKGNFPGRFSGRQFSNSRSEMNVSTLELGDSALYLCASSLQAGGRADTQYFGPGTRLTVL.

The chain links TRBV20-1 to TRBJ2-3; 9 bases map to TRBD2. This CDR3 has 15 amino acids. V shed 6 bases, J shed 2 bases, and the junction held 9 bases outside the gene matches. Germline loops: CDR1 DFQATT, CDR2 SNEGSKA (reference sequence). CDR3 amino acids: CSAIIAGAHTDTQYF. The DNA of the CDR3 is TGCAGTGCCATAATAGCGGGGGCCCACACAGATACGCAGTATTTT.

This sequence joins TRBV24-1 and TRBJ2-2, with TRBD1 as a possible D gene (5 bases). The ends were cut back, 6 bases at V and 3 bases at J, with 13 bases in the middle. The CDR3 extends over 15 amino acids. Germline-derived CDR1 and CDR2 are KGHDR and SFDVKD. The CDR3: CATSRSGSDTGELFF. In nucleotides, the CDR3 is TGTGCCACCAGTCGGTCAGGGTCGGACACCGGGGAGCTGTTTTTT.

This clonotype is medium-sized (0.01 to 0.1%). The rearrangement uses TRBV12-3 or TRBV12-4 and TRBJ2-6; D ambiguous. The CDR3 contains 14 residues. Trimming pared 5 bases from V and 0 bases from J, leaving 5 bases between. The CDR3 bases are TGTGCCAGCAGTCCTGACTCTGGGGCCAACGTCCTGACTTTC. This sequence encodes CASSPDSGANVLTF.

This clonotype was counted only a few times. The chain joins TRBV19 to TRBJ2-7; 7 nucleotides align to TRBD2. The CDR3 runs to 15 residues. V was pared by 3 bases and J by 0 bases, with 5 bases of the junction left unmatched. The V gene's germline CDR1 is LNHDA and CDR2 SQIVND (reference sequence). CDR3 in amino acids: CASSIPGGNSYEQYF. The CDR3 DNA sequence: TGTGCCAGTAGTATCCCGGGGGGAAACTCCTACGAGCAGTACTTC.

Within the sample, this clonotype is medium-sized. The chain recombines TRBV2 with TRBJ2-7, with D possibly TRBD1 on 6 matching bases. There are 15 residues in the CDR3. The V gene's germline CDR1 is SNHLY and CDR2 FYNNEI. The V end lost 1 base, the J end lost 4 bases, and 14 bases lay between the germline ends. Here the CDR3 DNA reads TGTGCCAGCAGTGAAGTGGACAGCTCTGGGTACGAGCAGTACTTC. It is translated as CASSEVDSSGYEQYF.

A word on this clonotype: A read error may be the cause here, since a much bigger clone is one base away. This chain connects TRBV5-1 to TRBJ1-1, with 10 bases matching TRBD1. V dropped 0 bases and J dropped 4; count of bases not matched to a gene: 3. Per germline, CDR1 SGHRS and CDR2 YFSETQ. The CDR3 loop spans 15 amino acids. CDR3 DNA sequence: TGCGCCAGCAGCTTGGAAGGGGACAGGGGCACTGAAGCTTTCTTT. Translation: CASSLEGDRGTEAFF.

This clonotype has only one observation. V gene TRBV6-4 combines with J gene TRBJ2-3; 9 bases agree with TRBD2. Germline loops: CDR1 MRHNA, CDR2 SNTAGT. The CDR3 extends over 15 amino acids. The J segment lost 1 base and the V segment lost 3 bases, leaving 2 bases of the junction unmatched. CDR3 loop: CASSEKRGGTDTQYF. In nucleotides, the CDR3 is TGTGCCAGCAGTGAAAAGCGGGGGGGCACAGATACGCAGTATTTT.

This clonotype was counted between two and nine times. This rearrangement joins TRBV7-2 to TRBJ2-3, with D possibly matching TRBD2 (6 bases). V was clipped by 3 bases and J by 2 bases, with 15 bases between them. CDR3 size: 16 residues. The germline V gene encodes CDR1 SGHTA and CDR2 FQGNSA. This CDR3 is CASSFERGLTTDTQYF. The DNA of the CDR3 is TGTGCCAGCAGCTTCGAGAGGGGACTCACCACAGATACGCAGTATTTT.

This chain uses TRBV7-9 with TRBJ2-2; TRBD1 aligns across 8 bases. The CDR3 length is 16 residues. The V gene's germline CDR1 is SEHNR and CDR2 FQNEAQ (reference sequence). V dropped 5 bases and J dropped 5; count of bases not matched to a gene: 10. As DNA, the CDR3 is TGTGCCAGCAGCGTAAGCAGGGGGCGGTTGACCGGGGAGCTGTTTTTT. The encoded protein is CASSVSRGRLTGELFF.

By share of the sample, this clonotype is medium-sized. The chain has TRBV6-6 and TRBJ2-4, with unresolved D. The CDR3 length is 13 residues. Trimming pared 8 bases from V and 7 bases from J, leaving 15 bases between. Germline V gives CDR1 MNHNY, CDR2 SVGAGI (reference sequence). The CDR3 is CASDTVRNNIQYF. Here the CDR3 DNA reads TGTGCCAGCGACACGGTGAGGAATAACATTCAGTACTTC.

In this sample, this clonotype is medium-sized (0.01 to 0.1%). V is TRBV11-1 and J is TRBJ1-2; 7 bases align to TRBD1. V lost 2 bases and J lost 5; bases outside the gene matches: 5. This CDR3 is 14 amino acids long. Germline V gene sequence: CDR1 SGHAT, CDR2 FQDESV (reference sequence). The CDR3 coding sequence is TGTGCCAGCAGCTTACGGGGACAGCCATATGGCTACACCTTC. Amino acids: CASSLRGQPYGYTF.

This clonotype came up a few times. This may be a read error, as it is one base from a much larger clone. This rearrangement joins TRBV6-5 to TRBJ1-2, with D possibly being TRBD1 (6 bases). Trimming removed 10 bases at V and 6 bases at J, with 21 bases between. From germline, CDR1 is MNHEY and CDR2 SVGAGI. This CDR3 contains 14 residues. The chain's CDR3 is CANTSTGPFDGYTF. The CDR3 bases are TGTGCCAACACCTCGACAGGCCCCTTCGATGGCTACACCTTC.

The sample holds a few counts of this clonotype. The chain is built from TRBV6-1 and TRBJ1-5, with D tentatively TRBD1 (6 bases). Trimming cost V 7 bases and J 5 bases, with 24 bases left between them. The CDR3 has 17 residues. The germline CDR1 and CDR2 sequences are MNHNS and SASEGT. CDR3 nucleotides: TGTGCCAGCACCCTAAGGGGGACAAGATCAGTTGATCAGCCCCAGCATTTT. Its translation is CASTLRGTRSVDQPQHF.

V usage is TRBV9 and J usage is TRBJ2-6; the match to TRBD1 covers 8 bases. Germline V lookup: CDR1 SGDLS, CDR2 YYNGEE. Germline trimming cut 2 bases from V and 0 bases from J; bases unmatched to any gene: 10. This CDR3 contains 19 residues. The CDR3 reads CASSVSETGASSGANVLTF. The CDR3 DNA reads as TGTGCCAGCAGCGTCTCGGAGACAGGGGCCTCCTCTGGGGCCAACGTCCTGACTTTC.

This clonotype came up a few times. The CDR3 ends on some other residue instead of the conserved phenylalanine or tryptophan, so this is likely a read error. V is TRBV7-2 and J is TRBJ1-6; D is uncertain. This CDR3 has 16 residues. Germline loops: CDR1 SGHTA, CDR2 FQGNSA. The DNA for the CDR3 is TGTGCCAGCAGCTCCCGGGGAGGGCAGACAAATTCGCCCCTCCACCTT. Translation gives CASSSRGGQTNSPLHL.

The chain has TRBV12-3 or TRBV12-4 and TRBJ1-1; D is perhaps TRBD1 (5 bases). The CDR3 loop spans 14 amino acids. The V end was cut by 3 bases, the J end by 6 bases, with 14 bases between. CDR3 sequence reads: CASSLVQVGSEAFF. CDR3 bases: TGTGCCAGCAGTTTGGTACAGGTGGGCTCTGAAGCTTTCTTT.

The chain joins TRBV12-3 or TRBV12-4 to TRBJ2-1, with 8 positions matching TRBD2. This CDR3 has 15 residues. V lost 7 bases and J lost 0; bases outside the gene matches: 5. The CDR3 loop reads CASTLSGVSYNEQFF. The CDR3 nucleotides read TGTGCCAGCACTCTTAGCGGGGTCTCCTACAATGAGCAGTTCTTC.

V usage is TRBV7-2 and J usage is TRBJ2-7, with 10 bases that match TRBD1. From germline, CDR1 is SGHTA and CDR2 FQGNSA. The CDR3 has 15 amino acids. V trimming: 3 bases; J trimming: 3 bases; junction bases outside the gene matches: 5. The CDR3 DNA follows: TGTGCCAGCAGCTTCCGTGGGACAGGGGACTACGAGCAGTACTTC. As protein: CASSFRGTGDYEQYF.